This T cell receptor (beta chain) was recorded in a study of neoadjuvant nivolumab and ipilimumab in lung cancer. In the study overall: Patients got nivolumab 3 mg/kg on days 1, 15 and 29; combination added ipilimumab 1 mg/kg day 1.

Regarding this clone: The antigen remains undetermined.

Measured with immunoSEQ multiplex PCR; TCRdb has only the in-frame clones, and not every one. This sample yields 7,000 to 9,500 clones, of which roughly 90% are seen a single time; 2% to 3% belongs to the top ten. This CDR3 spans 14 amino acids. V gave up 3 bases and J gave up 7 bases; unmatched junction bases: 6. In germline, CDR1 is MGHRA, CDR2 YSYEKL. Study-level results: A small number of samples were TCR sequenced. Higher pretherapy blood TCR richness went with higher resected-tumor richness. Pathologic regression was not significantly tied to TCR clonality.

The receptor's source is an adult with non-small cell lung cancer. Some clones in this sample may be carry-over from other donors' samples. The sample in question was tumor tissue, obtained after neoadjuvant nivolumab, alone or with ipilimumab, at or shortly before surgery. This chain joins TRBV4-1 and TRBJ1-5; TRBD1 matches 7 bases. The CDR3 is CASSHGQGDQPQHF. CDR3 DNA sequence: TGCGCCAGCAGCCACGGTCAGGGGGACCAGCCCCAGCATTTT.